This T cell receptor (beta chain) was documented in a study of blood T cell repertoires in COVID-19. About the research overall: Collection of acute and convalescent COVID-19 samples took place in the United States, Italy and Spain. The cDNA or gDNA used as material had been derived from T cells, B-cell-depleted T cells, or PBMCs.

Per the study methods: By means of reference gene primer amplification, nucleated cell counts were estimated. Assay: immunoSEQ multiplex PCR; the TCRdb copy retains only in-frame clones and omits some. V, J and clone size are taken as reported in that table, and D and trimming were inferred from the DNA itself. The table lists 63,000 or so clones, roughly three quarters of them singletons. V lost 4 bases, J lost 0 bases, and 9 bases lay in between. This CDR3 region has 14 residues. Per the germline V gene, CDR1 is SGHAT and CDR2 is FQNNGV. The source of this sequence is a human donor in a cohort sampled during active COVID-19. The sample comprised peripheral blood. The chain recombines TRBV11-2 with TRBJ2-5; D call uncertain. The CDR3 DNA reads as TGTGCCAGCAGCTCTCTGGCAGACCAAGAGACCCAGTACTTC. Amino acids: CASSSLADQETQYF.